This entry lists 27 T cell receptor beta chains sequenced from one sample in a study of technical replicates of blood from a few donors. Profiled with immunoSEQ multiplex PCR; TCRdb holds only in-frame clones, not every one. This sample has more than 90,000 clones, with approximately 96% found just once. The sample comprised T cells isolated from PBMCs. These TCRs come from a human donor in good health.

This clone has a single count. This sequence joins TRBV5-4 and TRBJ2-5; TRBD1 aligns across 10 bases. The CDR3 totals 13 residues. The trim removed 10 bases at V and 2 bases at J, leaving 5 bases unmatched. Germline-derived CDR1 and CDR2 are SGHNT and YYREEE (reference sequence). The DNA for the CDR3 is TGTGCCGCCGGGACAGGGGAACAAGAGACCCAGTACTTC. Translation gives CAAGTGEQETQYF.

The chain employs TRBV27 and TRBJ2-1; TRBD2 matches 9 bases. The CDR3 covers 15 residues. Germline-derived CDR1 and CDR2 are MNHEY and SMNVEV (reference sequence). V lost 3 bases, J lost 7 bases, and 7 bases stayed unmatched. The CDR3, as DNA: TGTGCCAGCAGTTTTATGAGCGGGAGGATAAATGAGCAGTTCTTC. Protein sequence: CASSFMSGRINEQFF.

The V call is TRBV7-9, the J call TRBJ2-7, with D unclear. The CDR3 loop spans 12 amino acids. V was clipped by 8 bases and J by 6 bases, with 14 bases between them. Germline V gene data show CDR1 as SEHNR and CDR2 as FQNEAQ (reference sequence). In DNA, the CDR3 is TGTGCCAGCCTCGGCCGGGTCGGCGAGCAGTACTTC. Encoded protein: CASLGRVGEQYF.

V usage is TRBV5-1 and J usage is TRBJ2-6; D not resolved. In germline, CDR1 is SGHRS, CDR2 YFSETQ. The CDR3 runs to 14 residues. V shed 7 bases and J shed 0 bases, with 8 bases lying between them. CDR3 nucleotide sequence: TGCGCCAGCCACACACACTCTGGGGCCAACGTCCTGACTTTC. Its translation is CASHTHSGANVLTF.

This chain links TRBV5-4 with TRBJ1-2, with D perhaps matching TRBD1 (6 bases). Germline values: CDR1 SGHNT, CDR2 YYREEE (reference sequence). The V and J ends lost 4 bases and 5 bases respectively, with 18 bases between them. The CDR3 is 15 residues long. The CDR3 nucleotides read TGTGCCAGCAGCAGCGAAGGACAGCTACCATATGGCTACACCTTC. Its protein is CASSSEGQLPYGYTF.

This rearrangement joins TRBV6-1 to TRBJ1-2, with TRBD1 as a possible D gene (6 bases). The CDR3 contains 15 residues. In germline, CDR1 is MNHNS, CDR2 SASEGT. Trimming left V 5 bases short and J 1 base short, with 14 bases between. CDR3 bases: TGTGCCAGCAGTATAAGGACAGTTCTTAACTATGGCTACACCTTC. Its translation is CASSIRTVLNYGYTF.

The chain recombines TRBV7-3 with TRBJ2-1, with D possibly TRBD2 on 6 matching bases. This CDR3 contains 16 residues. V lost 1 base to trimming and J lost 0 bases, with 10 bases between them. Germline V gene data show CDR1 as SGHTA and CDR2 as FQGTGA. This CDR3 reads CASSLRYGSSYNEQFF. Here the CDR3 DNA reads TGTGCCAGCAGCTTAAGGTACGGGAGCTCCTACAATGAGCAGTTCTTC. Full variable domain (rest looked up from reference TRBV7-3 and TRBJ2-1): GAGVSQTPSNKVTEKGKYVELRCDPISGHTALYWYRQSLGQGPEFLIYFQGTGAADDSGLPNDRFFAVRPEGSVSTLKIQRTERGDSAVYLCASSLRYGSSYNEQFFGPGTRLTVL.

This clone was detected once. The rearrangement joins TRBV5-1 to TRBJ2-2; 7 bases fit TRBD1. The CDR3 is 17 residues long. Germline CDR1 is SGHRS and CDR2 is YFSETQ. Trimming removed 5 bases from V and 5 bases from J; junction bases left unmatched: 15. The CDR3 DNA follows: TGCGCCAGCAGGCCATACCCCCGGGACAGCTTTACCGGGGAGCTGTTTTTT. It specifies CASRPYPRDSFTGELFF.

The chain is built from TRBV4-1 and TRBJ2-3; the match to TRBD1 covers 11 bases. CDR1 is MGHRA and CDR2 is YSYEKL in the germline V gene. V lost 4 bases, J lost 6 bases, and 24 bases stayed unmatched. The CDR3 extends over 21 amino acids. The CDR3 loop is CASSRRTGGDLILKGEDTQYF. The CDR3 DNA is TGCGCCAGCAGCCGGAGGACAGGGGGCGATTTAATCCTGAAGGGGGAGGATACGCAGTATTTT.

This rearrangement joins TRBV5-4 to TRBJ2-3, with 9 bases that match TRBD1. Germline loops: CDR1 SGHNT, CDR2 YYREEE (reference sequence). This CDR3 spans 14 amino acids. After removal of 2 bases from V and 5 bases from J, the junction contained 3 bases not matched to a gene. Written as DNA, the CDR3 is TGTGCCAGCAGCTTACAGGGGGCTGGAGATACGCAGTATTTT. It specifies CASSLQGAGDTQYF.

The chain is built from TRBV19 and TRBJ1-2, with 7 bases lining up with TRBD1. Trimming at V came to 3 bases and at J to 9 bases, leaving 16 bases not matched to a gene. Germline V lookup: CDR1 LNHDA, CDR2 SQIVND (reference sequence). CDR3 length equals 16 residues. CDR3 amino acids: CASSMRQGLERIRYTF. The CDR3 nucleotides are TGTGCCAGTAGTATGCGACAGGGTCTGGAGCGGATACGCTACACCTTC.

The chain recombines TRBV18 with TRBJ1-4; D call uncertain. The CDR3 has 16 residues. Germline assignment: CDR1 KGHSH and CDR2 LQKENI. V was pared by 3 bases and J by 2 bases, with 13 bases between. DNA for the CDR3: TGTGCCAGCTCACCGGCTTTCGGGGTCACTAATGAAAAACTGTTTTTT. It yields the protein CASSPAFGVTNEKLFF.

The V and J genes are TRBV29-1 and TRBJ2-7; D might be TRBD1 (6 bases). The CDR3 runs to 14 residues. Trimming removed 1 base from V and 2 bases from J, with 12 bases in between. Germline CDR1 reads SQVTM; CDR2 reads ANQGSEA. CDR3 DNA sequence: TGCAGCGTTGAAGTGAGGGACAAACCCTACGAGCAGTACTTC. Protein: CSVEVRDKPYEQYF.

The rearrangement uses TRBV18 and TRBJ1-1, with D maybe TRBD1 (6 bases). The CDR3 runs to 14 residues. The germline CDR1 and CDR2 sequences are KGHSH and LQKENI. Trimming removed 4 bases from V and 1 base from J, with 10 bases in between. CDR3 region: CASSRPGQNTEAFF. Written as DNA, the CDR3 is TGTGCCAGCTCACGGCCGGGACAGAACACTGAAGCTTTCTTT.

The chain is built from TRBV6-1 and TRBJ2-1; D remains ambiguous. Germline CDR1 MNHNS, CDR2 SASEGT. The CDR3 extends over 12 amino acids. V shed 5 bases and J shed 7 bases, with 9 bases lying between them. The CDR3 spells CASSSLLNEQFF. CDR3 sequence (DNA): TGTGCCAGCAGTAGCCTCCTAAATGAGCAGTTCTTC.

The chain recombines TRBV7-9 with TRBJ2-1; 7 bases are shared with TRBD1. Trimming took 5 bases from V and 5 from J; bases not matched to a gene: 3. The CDR3 covers 13 residues. Germline CDR1 reads SEHNR; CDR2 reads FQNEAQ (reference sequence). This CDR3 is CASSMGQNNEQFF. The CDR3 DNA sequence: TGTGCCAGCAGCATGGGACAGAACAATGAGCAGTTCTTC.

The V gene is TRBV7-6, the J gene TRBJ2-1, with 10 bases that match TRBD2. Germline loops: CDR1 SGHVS, CDR2 FNYEAQ. V shed 5 bases and J 0 bases; nucleotides not matched to a gene: 22. The CDR3 contains 22 residues. In DNA, the CDR3 is TGTGCCAGCAGCACCCAAGCCCCTAGCGGGAGTCACTACTCCAGCTCCTACAATGAGCAGTTCTTC. The encoded protein is CASSTQAPSGSHYSSSYNEQFF.

About this clone: Other DNA sequences in the sample encode the same CDR3. The V and J genes are TRBV29-1 and TRBJ2-7, with D perhaps TRBD1 (5 bases). V was trimmed by 4 bases and J by 3 bases, leaving 7 bases between them. Per the germline V gene, CDR1 is SQVTM and CDR2 is ANQGSEA. This CDR3 comprises 11 residues. The CDR3 DNA follows: TGCAGCGTTGTAAGGGGCTACGAGCAGTACTTC. Its protein product is CSVVRGYEQYF.

This chain links TRBV18 with TRBJ2-5; 9 bases line up with TRBD1. CDR1 is KGHSH, CDR2 LQKENI, per germline. The CDR3 spans 14 residues. After removal of 5 bases from V and 7 bases from J, the junction contained 8 bases not matched to a gene. CDR3 amino acids: CASSSTGGEVTQYF. The CDR3 DNA sequence: TGTGCCAGCTCATCTACAGGGGGCGAGGTGACCCAGTACTTC.

Only one count was recorded for this clone. The chain carries TRBV5-1 and TRBJ2-1; 12 bases agree with TRBD2. Germline trimming cut 0 bases from V and 4 bases from J; bases unmatched to any gene: 5. The CDR3 totals 17 residues. Looked up from germline, CDR1 is SGHRS and CDR2 is YFSETQ. DNA for the CDR3: TGCGCCAGCAGCTTGGAAGCTAGCGGGGGGGGTTACAATGAGCAGTTCTTC. Translated: CASSLEASGGGYNEQFF.

The chain couples TRBV6-5 to TRBJ2-3, with 7 bases fitting TRBD2. The CDR3 contains 15 residues. Looked up from germline, CDR1 is MNHEY and CDR2 is SVGAGI. Trimming at V came to 2 bases and at J to 5 bases, leaving 7 bases not matched to a gene. Written as DNA, the CDR3 is TGTGCCAGCAGTTACGTGGCGGGAGTGATAGATACGCAGTATTTT. Translation gives CASSYVAGVIDTQYF.

The chain has TRBV5-4 and TRBJ2-5, with TRBD2 matching 12 bases. The junction had 9 bases not matched to a gene; V was cut back by 1 base and J by 2 bases. Germline-derived CDR1 and CDR2 are SGHNT and YYREEE (reference sequence). The CDR3 extends over 18 amino acids. The CDR3 is CASSLSSYLAGGQETQYF. CDR3 DNA: TGTGCCAGCAGCTTGTCCTCCTATCTAGCGGGGGGGCAAGAGACCCAGTACTTC.

This sequence joins TRBV6-6 and TRBJ2-5, with TRBD2 as a possible D gene (6 bases). Trimming stripped 6 bases from V and 5 bases from J, with 10 bases between. Looked up from germline, CDR1 is MNHNY and CDR2 is SVGAGI (reference sequence). This CDR3 comprises 12 residues. This CDR3 is CASRGLRETQYF. The CDR3 nucleotides read TGTGCCAGCAGGGGACTTCGGGAGACCCAGTACTTC.

The rearrangement uses TRBV7-9 and TRBJ2-7, with D maybe TRBD1 (5 bases). CDR1 is SEHNR, CDR2 FQNEAQ, per germline (reference sequence). Between the trimmed V and J ends, which lost 6 bases and 5 bases, there was a span of 11 bases. This CDR3 comprises 12 residues. The CDR3 loop reads CASRVQGHEQYF. In DNA, the CDR3 is TGTGCCAGCAGGGTCCAGGGCCACGAGCAGTACTTC.

V usage is TRBV28 and J usage is TRBJ2-7, with 14 bases lining up with TRBD2. Germline V gene sequence: CDR1 MDHEN, CDR2 SYDVKM. The junction had 11 bases not matched to a gene; V was cut back by 5 bases and J by 8 bases. The CDR3 sequence is 16 residues long. The CDR3 DNA is TGTGCCAGCAGTCCCCTAGGGACTAGCGGGAGATCCCAGCAGTACTTC. Protein: CASSPLGTSGRSQQYF.

The genes are TRBV13 and TRBJ2-2; the D gene is possibly TRBD2 (7 bases). CDR1 is PRHDT, CDR2 FYEKMQ, per germline (reference sequence). The CDR3 length is 16 residues. V gave up 5 bases and J gave up 5 bases, with 18 bases separating them. The CDR3 region is CASSLGGRLWTGELFF. The CDR3, as DNA: TGTGCCAGCAGCCTGGGGGGGCGGCTCTGGACCGGGGAGCTGTTTTTT. The entire variable domain, with the rest obtained from reference TRBV13 and TRBJ2-2, is as follows: AAGVIQSPRHLIKEKRETATLKCYPIPRHDTVYWYQQGPGQDPQFLISFYEKMQSDKGSIPDRFSAQQFSDYHSELNMSSLELGDSALYFCASSLGGRLWTGELFFGEGSRLTVL.

The chain joins TRBV10-3 to TRBJ2-1, with D hard to call. V lost 3 bases and J lost 6, with 12 bases in between. Germline assignment: CDR1 ENHRY and CDR2 SYGVKD. The CDR3 is made up of 14 amino acids. CDR3 residues: CAISDPFASNEQFF. Here the CDR3 DNA reads TGTGCCATCAGTGACCCCTTTGCTAGCAATGAGCAGTTCTTC.